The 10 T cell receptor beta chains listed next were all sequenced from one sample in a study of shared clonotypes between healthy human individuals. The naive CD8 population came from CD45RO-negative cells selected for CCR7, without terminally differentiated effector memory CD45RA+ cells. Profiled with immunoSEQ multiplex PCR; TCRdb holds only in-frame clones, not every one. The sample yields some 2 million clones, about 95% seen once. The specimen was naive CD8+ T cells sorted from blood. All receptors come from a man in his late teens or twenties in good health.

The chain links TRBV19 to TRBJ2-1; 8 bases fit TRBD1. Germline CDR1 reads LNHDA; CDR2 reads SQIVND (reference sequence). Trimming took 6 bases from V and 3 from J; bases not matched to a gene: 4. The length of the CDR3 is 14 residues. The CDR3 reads CASSQGAIYNEQFF. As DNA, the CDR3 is TGTGCCAGTAGCCAGGGGGCTATCTACAATGAGCAGTTCTTC.

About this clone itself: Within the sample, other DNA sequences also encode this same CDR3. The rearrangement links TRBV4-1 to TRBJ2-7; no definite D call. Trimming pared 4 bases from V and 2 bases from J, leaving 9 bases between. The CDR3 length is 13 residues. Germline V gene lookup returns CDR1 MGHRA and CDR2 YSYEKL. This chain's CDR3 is CASSPTRTYEQYF. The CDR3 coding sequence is TGCGCCAGCAGCCCAACAAGGACCTACGAGCAGTACTTC.

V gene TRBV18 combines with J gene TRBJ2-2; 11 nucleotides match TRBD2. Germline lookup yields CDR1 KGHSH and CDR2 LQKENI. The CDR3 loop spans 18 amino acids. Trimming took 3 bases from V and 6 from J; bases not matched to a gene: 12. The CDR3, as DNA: TGTGCCAGCTCACCGGGACTAGCGGCCCAACATCGGCCCGGGGAGCTGTTTTTT. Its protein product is CASSPGLAAQHRPGELFF.

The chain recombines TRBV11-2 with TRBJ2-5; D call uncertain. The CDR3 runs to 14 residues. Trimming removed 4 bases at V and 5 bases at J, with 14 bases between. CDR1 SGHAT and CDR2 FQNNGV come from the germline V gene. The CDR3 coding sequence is TGTGCCAGCAGCTCCGTTGGGCCGTGGGAGACCCAGTACTTC. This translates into CASSSVGPWETQYF.

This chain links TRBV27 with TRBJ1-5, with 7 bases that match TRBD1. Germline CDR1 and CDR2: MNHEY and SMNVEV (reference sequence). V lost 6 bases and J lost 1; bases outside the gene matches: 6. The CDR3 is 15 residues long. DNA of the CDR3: TGTGCCAGCAGCCCTAACAGGGGAAGCAATCAGCCCCAGCATTTT. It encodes CASSPNRGSNQPQHF.

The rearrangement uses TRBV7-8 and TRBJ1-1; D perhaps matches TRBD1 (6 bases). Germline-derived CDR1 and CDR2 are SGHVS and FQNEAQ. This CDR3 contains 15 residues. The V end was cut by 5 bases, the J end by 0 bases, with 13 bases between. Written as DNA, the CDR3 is TGTGCCAGCAGCCCAGGGCAGGGGTTGAACACTGAAGCTTTCTTT. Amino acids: CASSPGQGLNTEAFF.

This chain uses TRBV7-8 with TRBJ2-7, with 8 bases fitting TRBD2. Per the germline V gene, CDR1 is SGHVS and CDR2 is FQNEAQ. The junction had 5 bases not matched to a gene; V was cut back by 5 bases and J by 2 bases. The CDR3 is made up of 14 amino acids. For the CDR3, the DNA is TGTGCCAGCAGCATTACTAGCGGAGCCTACGAGCAGTACTTC. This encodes CASSITSGAYEQYF.

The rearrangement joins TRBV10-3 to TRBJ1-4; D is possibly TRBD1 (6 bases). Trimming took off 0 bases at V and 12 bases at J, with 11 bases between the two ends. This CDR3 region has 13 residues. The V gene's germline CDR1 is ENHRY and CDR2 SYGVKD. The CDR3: CAISESRGIELFF. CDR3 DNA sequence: TGTGCCATCAGTGAGTCGAGGGGGATTGAACTGTTTTTT.

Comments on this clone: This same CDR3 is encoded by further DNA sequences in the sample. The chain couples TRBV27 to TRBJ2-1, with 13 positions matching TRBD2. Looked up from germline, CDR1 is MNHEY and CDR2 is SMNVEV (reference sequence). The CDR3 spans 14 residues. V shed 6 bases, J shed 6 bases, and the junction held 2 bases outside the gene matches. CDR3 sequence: CASRLAGGPNEQFF. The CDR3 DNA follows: TGTGCCAGCAGACTAGCGGGGGGGCCCAATGAGCAGTTCTTC.

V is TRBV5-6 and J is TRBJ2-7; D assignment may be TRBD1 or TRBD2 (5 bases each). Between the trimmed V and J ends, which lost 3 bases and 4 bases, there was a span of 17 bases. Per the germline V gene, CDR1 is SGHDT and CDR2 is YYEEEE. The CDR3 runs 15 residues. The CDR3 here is CASSWGTGLTYEQYF. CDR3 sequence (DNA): TGTGCCAGCAGCTGGGGGACGGGGCTGACGTACGAGCAGTACTTC.